The source of this TCR beta chain is a study of a mutant IDH1 vaccine in newly diagnosed glioma. This sample's time point: week 5, during vaccination. It was 300 ug of mutant IDH1 20-mer peptide that made up each vaccine dose, given with topical imiquimod. Germline-derived CDR1 and CDR2 are SNHLY and FYNNEI. With V trimmed by 6 bases and J by 7 bases, 7 bases remained unmatched. This CDR3 region has 14 residues. To note about this clone: Its antigen remains unknown.

Study outcomes and limitations: Across multiple MHC alleles, approximately 93% of patients had vaccine-induced responses.

Sequenced by immunoSEQ multiplex PCR; TCRdb stores in-frame clones only, minus some. The top ten hold around 6.3% of the sample, which has 12,000 or so clones, roughly 84% seen once. The gene calls are TRBV2 and TRBJ1-5; 9 nucleotides match TRBD1. The specimen comprised PBMCs, sampled from a glioma patient whose treatment included an IDH1 peptide vaccine. This sequence was found in a woman between 40 and 55 years old with glioma. Some clones in this sample may be carry-over from other donors' samples. The CDR3 DNA is TGTGCCAGCAGCAGGGACAGGGAAGGGCAGCCCCAGCATTTT. The encoded protein is CASSRDREGQPQHF.